This TCR beta chain was recovered during a study of vaccination and CD4 T cells after COVID-19 (dated by TCRdb to 2021 to 2024). Looking at the study overall: Convalescent patients had a positive SARS-CoV-2 result on nasal swab PCR, and of these patients, 8 or 9 had mild disease and one had severe disease. In the convalescent cohort there were six males and four females, among whom were two Hispanic individuals, seven Caucasians, two Asians and one multiracial person. Participants received two doses of either the Pfizer-BioNTech BNT162b2 vaccine (n=8) or the Moderna mRNA-1273 vaccine (n=2). Post-COVID blood samples were collected from convalescent patients a median of roughly 100 days after diagnosis, with a range of about 30 to 161 days. Post-vaccine blood samples were collected a median of 72 days after the second vaccine dose, ranging from about 13 to 250 days. Overlapping spike peptide pools from SARS-CoV-2 and from the common cold coronaviruses HCoV-NL63, HCoV-OC43 and HCoV-229E were used as culture stimuli. In control cultures, a CEFX viral epitope pool was used as positive control, an HIV-1 Nef peptide pool was used as negative control, or no peptide was added. In around nine COVID-19 convalescent patients and a handful of infection-naive healthy vaccine recipients, the spike-specific CD4+ TCR repertoire before mRNA vaccination was compared with the repertoire after mRNA vaccination. The study at large found these results: An increase in the median number of SARS-CoV-2-reactive clonotypes from roughly 20 after infection to 35 to 40 after vaccination was observed, but the change was not found to be significant. Relatively few convalescent patients were included in the study, and early timepoints after natural infection were not analyzed. In convalescent patients, a median 86.3% of post-vaccine SARS-CoV-2-reactive clones were detected only after vaccination, and vaccine-specific priming was suggested by this finding. Of the vaccine-specific clones found in convalescent patients, nearly all (304 of 307) were mono-reactive for SARS-CoV-2 spike instead of being cross-reactive with common cold coronaviruses.

As for this clonotype: The target of this receptor is not known. Qualities for individual bases were not recorded, and no much larger clone is one base off.

This specimen's treatment or condition label, interpreted: roughly nine-day PBMC culture with coronavirus spike peptide pools or control peptides (ViraFEST assay). The study used the ViraFEST assay, which expanded antigen-specific T cells with peptide pools and then identified expanded clonotypes by TCR sequencing. The positive SARS-CoV-2 PCR tests of the convalescent patients were dated from March to December 2020, before the Alpha, Beta and Delta variants emerged in the United States. Each well held 2.2 million or so PBMCs cultured with approximately 10 ug/ml peptide pools in IMDM containing about 5% human AB serum and roughly 10 IU/ml IL-2. Half of the culture medium was replaced with fresh IL-2-containing medium on days 3 and 7. CD4+ T cells were isolated after about nine days of culture through negative selection using the EasySep CD4+ T cell isolation kit. Ficoll-Paque Plus gradient centrifugation was used to isolate PBMCs from whole blood, and the isolated PBMCs were then either used fresh or cryopreserved at -140C. Triplicate wells were generally used for each culture condition.

Including cysteine and phenylalanine, the CDR3 has 19 amino acids. Left in the record is the CDR3 DNA by itself, 57 bases read in frame from the first base. The germline V gene gives CDR1 as SGDLS and CDR2 as YYNGEE. Relative to germline, V is 3 bases shorter and J is 1 base shorter, with 20 bases between their ends. Libraries came from PCR. DNA from cultured CD4+ T cells was subjected to TCR sequencing with the Oncomine TCR Beta short-read assay at the Johns Hopkins FTIC core. The QIAamp micro DNA kit was used to extract genomic DNA from the cultured CD4+ T cells. Oncomine TCR Beta libraries made from cultured CD4+ T cells were pooled using unique dual indexes and sequenced on an Illumina iSeq 100. As for how the authors treated the data: Non-productive sequences were removed, and CDR3s that did not start with C, did not end with F or W, or were shorter than 7 amino acids were discarded. The MANAFEST web application was used to identify antigen-specific clonotypes by comparing peptide-stimulated wells against reference wells and other culture wells. An FDR below 0.05, an odds ratio above 5, and a productive frequency above 0.1% in at least two of three replicate wells were required for clones to be considered positive. A clonotype counted as cross-reactive if it showed significant expansion both in the SARS-CoV-2 spike wells and in at least one common cold coronavirus spike condition. Using R version 3.6.1, CDR3 homology was evaluated through Levenshtein distances (stringdist) along with unrooted phylogenetic trees (ape). The public reads were quality trimmed at Q25 with fastp and then assembled into clones with MiXCR by TCRdb, keeping productive beta chains. Rows are unified per CDR3 protein, each entry keeping the most common DNA and genes. These V and J calls originate from TCRdb's pipeline instead of the authors' own analysis. The sample table records under 20,000 distinct CDR3 sequences; 30% to 40% of these occur just once. 14% of the sample goes to the ten largest clones.

The chain is made from TRBV9 and TRBJ1-6; the D region possibly corresponds to TRBD1 (6 bases align). The source is a human donor with COVID-19. Input material: cultured CD4+ T cells from blood. Here is the DNA: TGTGCCAGCAGCGAGTCCGCAGCGGGGGCAAGGTCCTATAATTCACCCCTCCACTTT. The encoded protein is CASSESAAGARSYNSPLHF.